Each of the 23 T cell receptor beta chains below was sequenced from the same sample in a study of blood T cell repertoires in COVID-19. Clones were sequenced by immunoSEQ multiplex PCR, and TCRdb holds only the in-frame ones, with some missing. The sample holds hundreds of thousands of clones, about 88% seen once. The material sequenced was PBMCs or T cells enriched from blood (not recorded which). These receptors all come from a woman between 50 and 59 years old who had recovered from COVID-19.

This chain uses TRBV4-1 with TRBJ2-1, with a weak D call TRBD2 (5 bases). Trimming removed 0 bases at V and 4 bases at J, with 13 bases between. Per the germline V gene, CDR1 is MGHRA and CDR2 is YSYEKL. The CDR3 runs to 16 residues. The CDR3 spells CASSQERLAPYNEQFF. For the CDR3, the DNA is TGCGCCAGCAGCCAAGAACGGCTAGCCCCTTACAATGAGCAGTTCTTC.

Notes on this clone: The DNA is left out, because the CDR3 cannot be placed on it with certainty; the CDR3 is given as TCRdb lists it. This chain uses TRBV5-6 with TRBJ1-6. Germline values: CDR1 SGHDT, CDR2 YYEEEE. The length of the CDR3 is 17 amino acids, counting both ends. The CDR3 protein is CASSLWFGSGRNSPLHF.

The chain has TRBV7-8 and TRBJ1-6; D possibly corresponds to TRBD1 (6 bases). The CDR3 runs 13 residues. V lost 5 bases, J lost 6 bases, and 8 bases lay in between. CDR1 is SGHVS and CDR2 is FQNEAQ in the germline V gene. The CDR3 spells CASSTGLNSPLHF. The CDR3 DNA sequence: TGTGCCAGCAGCACAGGGCTTAATTCACCCCTCCACTTT.

This chain uses TRBV28 with TRBJ2-7; 7 bases match TRBD1. The CDR3 extends over 16 amino acids. Trimming at V came to 2 bases and at J to 2 bases, leaving 9 bases not matched to a gene. Germline CDR1 is MDHEN and CDR2 is SYDVKM. CDR3: CASSLGGQVRAYEQYF. CDR3 DNA: TGTGCCAGCAGTTTAGGCGGACAGGTGCGAGCCTACGAGCAGTACTTC.

The V and J genes are TRBV4-1 and TRBJ2-2; 9 positions match TRBD2. Per the germline V gene, CDR1 is MGHRA and CDR2 is YSYEKL. The trim removed 1 base at V and 0 bases at J, leaving 3 bases unmatched. The CDR3 loop spans 17 amino acids. In DNA, the CDR3 is TGCGCCAGCAGCCAAGTGGCTAGCGGGACGAACACCGGGGAGCTGTTTTTT. Translating gives CASSQVASGTNTGELFF.

The rearrangement uses TRBV5-4 and TRBJ2-7, with TRBD1 identical over 7 bases. Germline V gene data show CDR1 as SGHNT and CDR2 as YYREEE (reference sequence). The CDR3 consists of 15 residues. Unmatched junction bases numbered 7, after V lost 4 bases and J lost 0 bases. Here the CDR3 reads CASSPKDRSSYEQYF. The CDR3 DNA reads TGTGCCAGCAGCCCAAAGGACAGGAGCTCCTACGAGCAGTACTTC.

The chain has TRBV28 and TRBJ2-2; D gene unclear. CDR3 length equals 16 residues. V was trimmed by 1 base and J by 0 bases, leaving 9 bases between them. Germline CDR1 is MDHEN and CDR2 is SYDVKM. This CDR3 is CASSLSTPPNTGELFF. The CDR3 DNA is TGTGCCAGCAGTTTATCGACACCCCCGAACACCGGGGAGCTGTTTTTT. The full variable domain, completed using reference TRBV28 and TRBJ2-2, is DVKVTQSSRYLVKRTGEKVFLECVQDMDHENMFWYRQDPGLGLRLIYFSYDVKMKEKGDIPEGYSVSREKKERFSLILESASTNQTSMYLCASSLSTPPNTGELFFGEGSRLTVL.

The chain links TRBV5-1 to TRBJ1-3; no definite D call. CDR3 size: 14 residues. Germline V gene lookup returns CDR1 SGHRS and CDR2 YFSETQ. V was cut by 3 bases and J by 0 bases, with 7 bases left in between. CDR3 DNA sequence: TGCGCCAGCAGCTCCCTGAGCTCTGGAAACACCATATATTTT. It yields the protein CASSSLSSGNTIYF.

The J gene is TRBJ2-7, the V gene TRBV24-1; possibly TRBD1 for D (6 bases). The germline V gene encodes CDR1 KGHDR and CDR2 SFDVKD. The CDR3 contains 12 residues. Trimming left V 7 bases short and J 4 bases short, with 10 bases between. CDR3 bases: TGTGCCACCAGCCAGGGGTCTTACGAGCAGTACTTC. This codes for CATSQGSYEQYF.

The CDR3 DNA reads as TGTGCCAGCAGCCTCGTGCCAGTATCCACTGAAGCTTTCTTT. Amino acid sequence: CASSLVPVSTEAFF. The gene calls are TRBV6-2 or TRBV6-3 and TRBJ1-1; D remains unclear. V was shortened by 6 bases and J by 4 bases, with 15 bases between the two germline ends. This CDR3 region has 14 residues. Germline lookup yields CDR1 MNHEY and CDR2 SVGEGT.

In its sample, this clone was seen a few times. The chain uses TRBV7-8 and TRBJ1-2; the match to TRBD1 covers 8 bases. J was trimmed by 4 bases and V by 4 bases; bases with no gene match: 5. This CDR3 is built from 14 residues. The germline V gene has CDR1 SGHVS and CDR2 FQNEAQ. The CDR3 nucleotides are TGTGCCAGCAGCTCGGGGGACAGGACCTATGGCTACACCTTC. It is translated as CASSSGDRTYGYTF. Using reference TRBV7-8 and TRBJ1-2 for the parts outside the CDR3, the full variable domain is GAGVSQSPRYKVAKRGQDVALRCDPISGHVSLFWYQQALGQGPEFLTYFQNEAQLDKSGLPSDRFFAERPEGSVSTLKIQRTQQEDSAVYLCASSSGDRTYGYTFGSGTRLTVV.

This chain joins TRBV7-9 and TRBJ2-7, with TRBD2 identical over 7 bases. This CDR3 contains 16 residues. Germline trimming cut 1 base from V and 4 bases from J; bases unmatched to any gene: 10. Germline loops: CDR1 SEHNR, CDR2 FQNEAQ (reference sequence). For the CDR3, the DNA is TGTGCCAGCAGCTTAGGGAAACAGTGGGAGGGTTACGAGCAGTACTTC. Encoded protein: CASSLGKQWEGYEQYF.

The chain joins TRBV19 to TRBJ1-2; unclear D gene. The V gene's germline CDR1 is LNHDA and CDR2 SQIVND (reference sequence). CDR3 length equals 15 residues. The ends were cut back, 3 bases at V and 4 bases at J, with 15 bases in the middle. CDR3 protein: CASSILGRTFYGYTF. In DNA form, the CDR3 reads TGTGCCAGTAGTATTCTAGGCCGCACATTCTATGGCTACACCTTC.

The table lists this clone with a count of one. The chain recombines TRBV28 with TRBJ1-1, with a weak D call TRBD1 (5 bases). The germline V gene has CDR1 MDHEN and CDR2 SYDVKM. V dropped 6 bases and J dropped 4 bases, with 12 bases sitting between them. The CDR3 runs 13 residues. The CDR3, as DNA: TGTGCCAGCAGACCCCAGGGTGGCACTGAAGCTTTCTTT. Its translation is CASRPQGGTEAFF.

The rearrangement links TRBV4-1 to TRBJ1-4; D might be TRBD1 (5 bases). The V and J ends lost 5 bases and 0 bases respectively, with 7 bases between them. The CDR3 covers 14 residues. The germline V gene has CDR1 MGHRA and CDR2 YSYEKL. The CDR3 region has the DNA TGCGCCAGCAGCAGACAGCCAACTAATGAAAAACTGTTTTTT. Protein sequence: CASSRQPTNEKLFF.

Concerning this clone: The junction does not match germline at one end; this may be a read error. The genes are TRBV28 and TRBJ2-5, with D possibly matching TRBD1 (6 bases). From germline, CDR1 is MDHEN and CDR2 SYDVKM. The CDR3 contains 12 residues. Here the CDR3 DNA reads TGTGCCAGCAGCCCGGGACAAGTGACCCAGTACTTC. Its translation: CASSPGQVTQYF.

The chain combines TRBV14 with TRBJ2-1, with TRBD2 matching over 14 bases. Germline CDR1 is SGHDN and CDR2 is FVKESK. With 0 bases clipped from V and 6 bases from J, the junction kept 4 bases outside the gene matches. The CDR3 extends over 17 amino acids. Written as DNA, the CDR3 is TGTGCCAGCAGCCAAGATTTTGGGACTAGCGGGAGCAATGAGCAGTTCTTC. This codes for CASSQDFGTSGSNEQFF.

This chain links TRBV27 with TRBJ2-3; 10 bases line up with TRBD2. The CDR3 covers 18 residues. V lost 6 bases and J lost 2; bases outside the gene matches: 14. Germline lookup yields CDR1 MNHEY and CDR2 SMNVEV (reference sequence). CDR3 sequence: CASRGQGRGLAYTDTQYF. The CDR3 nucleotides read TGTGCCAGCAGGGGCCAGGGGAGGGGACTAGCGTACACAGATACGCAGTATTTT.

In its sample, this clone was seen a few times. V gene TRBV5-4 combines with J gene TRBJ1-5, with D perhaps TRBD1 (5 bases). V was cut by 1 base and J by 2 bases, with 10 bases left in between. Germline CDR1 reads SGHNT; CDR2 reads YYREEE (reference sequence). This CDR3 comprises 15 residues. The CDR3 region is CASSLWGLGNQPQHF. The CDR3, as DNA: TGTGCCAGCAGCTTGTGGGGCTTGGGCAATCAGCCCCAGCATTTT.

This chain joins TRBV28 and TRBJ1-1; 7 bases agree with TRBD1. Germline loops: CDR1 MDHEN, CDR2 SYDVKM. Germline trimming cut 4 bases from V and 0 bases from J; bases unmatched to any gene: 17. CDR3 length: 19 amino acids. The CDR3 DNA follows: TGTGCCAGCAGTTCACTCCCTAAGACAGGGCGGGATCTGAACACTGAAGCTTTCTTT. This translates into CASSSLPKTGRDLNTEAFF.

The chain is built from TRBV12-3 or TRBV12-4 and TRBJ1-2, with 9 bases fitting TRBD1. The CDR3 length is 13 residues. With V trimmed by 5 bases and J by 7 bases, 5 bases remained unmatched. The CDR3 reads CASSVGQGFGYTF. DNA for the CDR3: TGTGCCAGCAGTGTGGGACAGGGTTTTGGCTACACCTTC.

The V call is TRBV9, the J call TRBJ2-2; TRBD1 agrees at 7 bases. The CDR3 is 16 residues long. With 0 bases clipped from V and 1 base from J, the junction kept 3 bases outside the gene matches. CDR1 is SGDLS and CDR2 is YYNGEE in the germline V gene. The CDR3 nucleotides read TGTGCCAGCAGCGTAGTCGGGACAGTGAACACCGGGGAGCTGTTTTTT. It translates to CASSVVGTVNTGELFF.

This clone was detected once. The genes are TRBV10-3 and TRBJ1-2, with D uncertain. There are 13 residues in the CDR3. V shed 2 bases and J shed 9 bases, with 13 bases lying between them. The V gene's germline CDR1 is ENHRY and CDR2 SYGVKD. Here the CDR3 reads CAISERSGYSYTF. CDR3 in DNA: TGTGCCATCAGTGAGAGGTCGGGGTATAGCTACACCTTC.